This T cell receptor (beta chain) was sequenced during a study of control samples from healthy donors and cancer patients. TCRdb's copy holds only in-frame clones and misses some; the assay was immunoSEQ multiplex PCR. The data show about 120,000 clones, 85% to 95% seen once. Per the germline V gene, CDR1 is SGHVS and CDR2 is FNYEAQ. The ends lost 3 bases at V and 1 base at J; junction bases unmatched: 1. The CDR3 totals 15 residues. This TCR was recovered from a man older than 75 with head and neck cancer. Material: PBMCs. This chain links TRBV7-6 with TRBJ2-7, with 12 bases that match TRBD2. The CDR3 DNA follows: TGTGCCAGCAGCTTCGGGACTAGCGGGTCCTACGAGCAGTACTTC. Its translation is CASSFGTSGSYEQYF.